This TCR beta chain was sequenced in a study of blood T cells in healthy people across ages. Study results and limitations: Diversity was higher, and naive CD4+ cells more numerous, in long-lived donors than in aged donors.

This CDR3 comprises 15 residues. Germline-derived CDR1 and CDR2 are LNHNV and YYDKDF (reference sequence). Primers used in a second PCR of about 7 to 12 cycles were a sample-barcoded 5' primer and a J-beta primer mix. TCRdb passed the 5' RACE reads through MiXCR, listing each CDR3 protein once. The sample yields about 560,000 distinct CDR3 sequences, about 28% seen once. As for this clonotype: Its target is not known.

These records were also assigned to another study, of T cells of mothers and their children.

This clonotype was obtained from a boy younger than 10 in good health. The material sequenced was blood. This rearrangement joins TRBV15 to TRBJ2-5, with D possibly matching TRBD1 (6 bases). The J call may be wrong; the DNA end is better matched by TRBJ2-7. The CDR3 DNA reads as TGTGCCACCAGCAGAGATCCAGGGGCGTTTGGCGAGCAGTACTTC. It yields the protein CATSRDPGAFGEQYF.